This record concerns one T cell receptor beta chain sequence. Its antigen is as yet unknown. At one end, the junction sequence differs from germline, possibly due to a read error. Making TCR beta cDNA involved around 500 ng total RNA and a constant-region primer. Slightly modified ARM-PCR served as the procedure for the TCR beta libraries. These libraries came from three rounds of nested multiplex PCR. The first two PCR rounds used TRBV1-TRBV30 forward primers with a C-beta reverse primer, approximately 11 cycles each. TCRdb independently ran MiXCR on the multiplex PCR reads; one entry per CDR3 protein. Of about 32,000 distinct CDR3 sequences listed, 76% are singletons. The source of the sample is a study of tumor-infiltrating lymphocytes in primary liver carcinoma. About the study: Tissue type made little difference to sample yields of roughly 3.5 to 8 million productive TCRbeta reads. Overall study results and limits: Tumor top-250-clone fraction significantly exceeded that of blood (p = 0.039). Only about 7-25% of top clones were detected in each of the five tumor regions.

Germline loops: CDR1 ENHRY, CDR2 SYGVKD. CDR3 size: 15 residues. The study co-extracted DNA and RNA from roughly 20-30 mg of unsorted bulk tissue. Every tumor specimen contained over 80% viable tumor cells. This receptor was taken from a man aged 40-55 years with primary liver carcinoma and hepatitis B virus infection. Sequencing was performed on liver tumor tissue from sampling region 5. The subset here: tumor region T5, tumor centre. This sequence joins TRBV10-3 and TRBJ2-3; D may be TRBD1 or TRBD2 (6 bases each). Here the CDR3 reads CAVSAEGGPTDTQYF. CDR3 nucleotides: TGTGCCGTCAGTGCGGAGGGGGGTCCCACAGATACGCAGTATTTT.